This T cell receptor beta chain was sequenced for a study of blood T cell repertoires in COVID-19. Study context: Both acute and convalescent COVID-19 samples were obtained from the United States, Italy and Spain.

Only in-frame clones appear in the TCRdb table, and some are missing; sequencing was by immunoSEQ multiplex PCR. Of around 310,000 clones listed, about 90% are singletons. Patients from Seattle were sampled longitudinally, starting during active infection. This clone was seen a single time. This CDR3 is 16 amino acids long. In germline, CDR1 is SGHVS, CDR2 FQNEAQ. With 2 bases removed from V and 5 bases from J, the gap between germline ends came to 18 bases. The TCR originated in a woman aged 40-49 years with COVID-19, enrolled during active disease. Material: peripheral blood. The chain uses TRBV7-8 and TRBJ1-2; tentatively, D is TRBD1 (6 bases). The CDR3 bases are TGTGCCAGCAGCTTAATACGGCACCTAGGGGGTTATGGCTACACCTTC. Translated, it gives CASSLIRHLGGYGYTF.